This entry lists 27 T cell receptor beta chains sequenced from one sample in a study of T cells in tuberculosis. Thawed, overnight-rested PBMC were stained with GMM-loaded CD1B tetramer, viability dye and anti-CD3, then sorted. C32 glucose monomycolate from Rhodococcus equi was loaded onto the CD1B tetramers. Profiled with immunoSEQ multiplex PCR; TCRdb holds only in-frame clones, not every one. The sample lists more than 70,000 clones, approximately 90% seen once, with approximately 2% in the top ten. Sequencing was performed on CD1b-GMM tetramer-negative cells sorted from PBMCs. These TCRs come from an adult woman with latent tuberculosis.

The CDR3 nucleotides read TGTGCCAGCAGCTTAGTCGGGGGGTTAACCTCCTACGAGCAGTACTTC. As protein: CASSLVGGLTSYEQYF. The V and J genes are TRBV7-9 and TRBJ2-7, with TRBD2 matching over 7 bases. Germline V CDR1 and CDR2: SEHNR, FQNEAQ (reference sequence). The V and J ends lost 1 base and 0 bases, in that order; junction bases with no gene match: 6. The CDR3 runs 16 residues.

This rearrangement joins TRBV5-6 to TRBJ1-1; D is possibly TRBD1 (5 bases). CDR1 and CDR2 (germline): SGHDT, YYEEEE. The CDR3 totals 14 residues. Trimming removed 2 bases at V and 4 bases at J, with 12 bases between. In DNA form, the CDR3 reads TGTGCCAGCAGCTTCGGGGGACGGGGCACTGAAGCTTTCTTT. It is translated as CASSFGGRGTEAFF.

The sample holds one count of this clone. This CDR3 is CASKAGTENTGELFF. The CDR3 bases are TGTGCCAGTAAAGCCGGGACAGAGAACACCGGGGAGCTGTTTTTT. The chain links TRBV7-2 to TRBJ2-2; 7 nucleotides line up with TRBD1. Germline lookup yields CDR1 SGHTA and CDR2 FQGNSA. The CDR3 contains 15 residues. The trim removed 9 bases at V and 1 base at J, leaving 8 bases unmatched.

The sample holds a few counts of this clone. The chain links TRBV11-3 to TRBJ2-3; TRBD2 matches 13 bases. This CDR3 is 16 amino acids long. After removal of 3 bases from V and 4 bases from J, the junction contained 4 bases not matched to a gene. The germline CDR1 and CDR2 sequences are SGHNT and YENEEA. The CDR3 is CASSFGTSGVADTQYF. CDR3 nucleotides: TGTGCCAGCAGCTTTGGGACTAGCGGGGTAGCAGATACGCAGTATTTT.

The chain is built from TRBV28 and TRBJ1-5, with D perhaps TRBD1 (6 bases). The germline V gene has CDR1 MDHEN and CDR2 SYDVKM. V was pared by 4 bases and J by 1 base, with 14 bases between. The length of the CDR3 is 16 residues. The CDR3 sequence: CASSSGVGWSNQPQHF. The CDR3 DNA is TGTGCCAGCAGTTCAGGGGTGGGGTGGAGCAATCAGCCCCAGCATTTT.

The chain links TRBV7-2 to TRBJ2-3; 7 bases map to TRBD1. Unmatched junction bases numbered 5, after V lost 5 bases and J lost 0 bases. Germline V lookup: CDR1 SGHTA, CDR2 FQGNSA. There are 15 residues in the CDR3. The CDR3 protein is CASSLGQASTDTQYF. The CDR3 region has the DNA TGTGCCAGCAGCCTTGGACAGGCTAGCACAGATACGCAGTATTTT.

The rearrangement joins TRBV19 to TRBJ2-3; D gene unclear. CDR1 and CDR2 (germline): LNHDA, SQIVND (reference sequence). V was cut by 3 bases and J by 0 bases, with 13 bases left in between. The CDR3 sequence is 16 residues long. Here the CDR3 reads CASSIGLGFSTDTQYF. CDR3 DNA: TGTGCCAGTAGTATTGGGCTTGGTTTTAGCACAGATACGCAGTATTTT.

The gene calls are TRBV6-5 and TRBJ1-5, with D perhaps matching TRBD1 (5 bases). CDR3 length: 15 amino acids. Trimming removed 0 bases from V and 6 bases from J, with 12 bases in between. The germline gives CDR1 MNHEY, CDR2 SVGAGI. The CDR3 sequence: CASSYSAGGSQPQHF. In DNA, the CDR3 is TGTGCCAGCAGTTACTCCGCCGGGGGTAGTCAGCCCCAGCATTTT.

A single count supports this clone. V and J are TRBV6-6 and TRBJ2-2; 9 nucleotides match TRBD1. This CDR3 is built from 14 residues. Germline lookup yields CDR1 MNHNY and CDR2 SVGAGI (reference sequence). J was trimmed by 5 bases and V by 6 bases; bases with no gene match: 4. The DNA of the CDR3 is TGTGCCAGCAGCTACGGGACAGGGACCGGGGAGCTGTTTTTT. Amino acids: CASSYGTGTGELFF.

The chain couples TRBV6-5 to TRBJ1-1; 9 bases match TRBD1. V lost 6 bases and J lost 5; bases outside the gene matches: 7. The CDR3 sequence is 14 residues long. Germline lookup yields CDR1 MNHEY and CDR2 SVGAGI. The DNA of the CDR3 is TGTGCCAGCAGCCGGCCGGGACAGGGAACTGAAGCTTTCTTT. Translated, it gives CASSRPGQGTEAFF.

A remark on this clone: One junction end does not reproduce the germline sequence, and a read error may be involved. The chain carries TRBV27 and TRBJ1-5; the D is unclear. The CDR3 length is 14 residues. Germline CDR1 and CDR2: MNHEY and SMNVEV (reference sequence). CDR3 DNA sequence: TGTGCCAGCAGTTCCCAAGAGGGCAACCAGCCCCAGCATTTT. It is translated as CASSSQEGNQPQHF.

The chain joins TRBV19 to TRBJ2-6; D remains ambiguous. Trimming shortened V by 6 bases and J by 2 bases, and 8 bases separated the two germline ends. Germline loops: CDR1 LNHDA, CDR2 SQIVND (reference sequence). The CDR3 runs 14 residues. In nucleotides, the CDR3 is TGTGCCAGTAGGCGAGGTGCTGGGGCCAACGTCCTGACTTTC. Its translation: CASRRGAGANVLTF.

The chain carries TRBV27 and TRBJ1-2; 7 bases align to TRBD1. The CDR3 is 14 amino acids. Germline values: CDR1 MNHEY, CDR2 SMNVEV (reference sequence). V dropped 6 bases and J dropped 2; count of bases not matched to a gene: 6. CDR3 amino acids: CASRQPGQNYGYTF. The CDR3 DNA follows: TGTGCCAGCAGGCAACCGGGACAGAACTATGGCTACACCTTC.

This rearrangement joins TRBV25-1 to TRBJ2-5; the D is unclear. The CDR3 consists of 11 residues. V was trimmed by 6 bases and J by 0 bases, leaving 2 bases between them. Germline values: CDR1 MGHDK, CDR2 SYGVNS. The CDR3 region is CASSYQETQYF. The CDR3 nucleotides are TGTGCCAGCAGCTACCAAGAGACCCAGTACTTC.

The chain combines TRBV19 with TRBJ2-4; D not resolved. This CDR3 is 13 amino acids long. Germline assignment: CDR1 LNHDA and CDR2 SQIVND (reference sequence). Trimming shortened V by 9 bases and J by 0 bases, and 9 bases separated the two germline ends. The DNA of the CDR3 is TGTGCCAGCTCAGATTTAGCCAAAAACATTCAGTACTTC. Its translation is CASSDLAKNIQYF.

This CDR3 reads CASSKVGSKIPYEQYF. The CDR3 coding sequence is TGTGCCAGCAGCAAAGTGGGCTCCAAAATCCCCTACGAGCAGTACTTC. This rearrangement joins TRBV21-1 to TRBJ2-7; the listed D gene, TRBD1, was not tested against the DNA. TRBV21-1 is designated a pseudogene. This CDR3 is 16 amino acids long.

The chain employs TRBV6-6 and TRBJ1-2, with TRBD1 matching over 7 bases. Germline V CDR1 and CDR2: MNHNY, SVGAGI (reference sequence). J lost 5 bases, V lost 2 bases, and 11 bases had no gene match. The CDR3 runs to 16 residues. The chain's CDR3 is CASSYPRQGLGYGYTF. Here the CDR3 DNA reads TGTGCCAGCAGTTACCCGAGACAGGGTCTCGGGTATGGCTACACCTTC.

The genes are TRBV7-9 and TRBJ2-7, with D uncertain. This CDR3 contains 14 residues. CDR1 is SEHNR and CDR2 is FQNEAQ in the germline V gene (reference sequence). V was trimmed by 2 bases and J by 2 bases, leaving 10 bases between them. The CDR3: CASSLYPGAYEQYF. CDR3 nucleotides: TGTGCCAGCAGCTTATACCCCGGAGCCTACGAGCAGTACTTC.

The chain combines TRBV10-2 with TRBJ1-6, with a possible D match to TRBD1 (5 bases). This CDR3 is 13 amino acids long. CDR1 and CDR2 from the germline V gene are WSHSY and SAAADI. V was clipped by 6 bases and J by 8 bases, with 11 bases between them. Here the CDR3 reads CASSEGPHSPLHF. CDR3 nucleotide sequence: TGCGCCAGCAGCGAGGGGCCCCATTCACCCCTCCACTTT.

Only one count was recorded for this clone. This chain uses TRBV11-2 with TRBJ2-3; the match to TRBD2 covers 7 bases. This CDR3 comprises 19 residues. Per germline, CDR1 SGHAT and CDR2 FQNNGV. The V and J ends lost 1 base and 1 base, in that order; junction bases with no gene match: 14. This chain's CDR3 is CASSLGGGARGKRTDTQYF. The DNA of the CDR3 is TGTGCCAGCAGCTTAGGGGGGGGTGCGCGGGGAAAACGCACAGATACGCAGTATTTT. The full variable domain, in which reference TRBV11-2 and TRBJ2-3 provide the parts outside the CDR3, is EAGVAQSPRYKIIEKRQSVAFWCNPISGHATLYWYQQILGQGPKLLIQFQNNGVVDDSQLPKDRFSAERLKGVDSTLKIQPAKLEDSAVYLCASSLGGGARGKRTDTQYFGPGTRLTVL.

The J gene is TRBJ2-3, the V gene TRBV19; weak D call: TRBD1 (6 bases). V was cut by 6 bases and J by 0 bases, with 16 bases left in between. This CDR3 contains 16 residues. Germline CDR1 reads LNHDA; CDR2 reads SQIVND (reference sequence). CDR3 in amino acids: CASRLTGLSSTDTQYF. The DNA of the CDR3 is TGTGCCAGTAGACTAACAGGGCTTTCTAGCACAGATACGCAGTATTTT.

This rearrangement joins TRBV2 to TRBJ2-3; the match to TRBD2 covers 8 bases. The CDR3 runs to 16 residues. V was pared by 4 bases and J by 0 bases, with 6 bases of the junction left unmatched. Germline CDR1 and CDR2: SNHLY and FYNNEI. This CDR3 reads CASSAAAGGSTDTQYF. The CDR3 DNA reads TGTGCCAGCAGTGCTGCGGCGGGGGGTAGCACAGATACGCAGTATTTT.

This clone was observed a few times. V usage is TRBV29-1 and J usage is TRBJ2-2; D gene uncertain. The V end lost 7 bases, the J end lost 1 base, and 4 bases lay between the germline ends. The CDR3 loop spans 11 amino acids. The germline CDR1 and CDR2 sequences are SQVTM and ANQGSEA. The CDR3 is CSGRNTGELFF. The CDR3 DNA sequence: TGCAGCGGCAGGAACACCGGGGAGCTGTTTTTT.

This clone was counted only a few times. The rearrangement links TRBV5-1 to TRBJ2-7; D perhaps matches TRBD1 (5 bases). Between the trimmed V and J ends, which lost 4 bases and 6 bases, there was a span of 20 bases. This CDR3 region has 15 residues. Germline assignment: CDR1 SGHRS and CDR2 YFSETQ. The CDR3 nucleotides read TGCGCCAGCAGCCTTTACACCGGCCTCCAGGGCGAGCAGTACTTC. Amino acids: CASSLYTGLQGEQYF.

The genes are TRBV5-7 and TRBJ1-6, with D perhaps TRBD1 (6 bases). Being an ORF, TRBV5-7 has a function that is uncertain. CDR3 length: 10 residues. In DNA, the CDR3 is TGTGGTCAAGGGGGATCACCCCTCCACTTT. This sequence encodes CGQGGSPLHF.

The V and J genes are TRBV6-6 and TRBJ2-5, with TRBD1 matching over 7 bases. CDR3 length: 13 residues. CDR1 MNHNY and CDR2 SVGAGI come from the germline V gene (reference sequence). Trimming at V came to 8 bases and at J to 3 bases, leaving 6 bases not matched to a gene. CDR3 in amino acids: CASWGTVKETQYF. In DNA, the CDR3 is TGTGCCAGCTGGGGGACAGTCAAAGAGACCCAGTACTTC.

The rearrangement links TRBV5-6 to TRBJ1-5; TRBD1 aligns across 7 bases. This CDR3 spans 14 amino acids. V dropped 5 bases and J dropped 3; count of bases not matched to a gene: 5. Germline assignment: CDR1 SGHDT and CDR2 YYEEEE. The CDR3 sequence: CASSIRGFNQPQHF. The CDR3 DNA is TGTGCCAGCAGTATCAGGGGGTTCAATCAGCCCCAGCATTTT.